The next 30 T cell receptor beta chains were all read from a single sample in a study of blood T cells in healthy people across ages. Sample-barcoded 5' priming and a J-beta primer mix drove a second PCR of about 6 to 12 cycles. TCRdb re-called the 5' RACE reads through MiXCR, storing one row per CDR3 protein. The sample lists some 790,000 distinct CDR3 sequences; less than 35% were seen once. Sequencing used blood. The receptors stem from a woman aged 80 or older in good health.

The chain carries TRBV12-3 or TRBV12-4 and TRBJ2-2; 12 bases fit TRBD1. Unmatched junction bases numbered 8, after V lost 5 bases and J lost 10 bases. This CDR3 is built from 15 residues. The CDR3 region is CASSPTGTGGKELFF. The CDR3 nucleotides are TGTGCCAGCAGTCCGACTGGGACAGGGGGCAAGGAGCTGTTTTTT.

V is TRBV4-3 and J is TRBJ2-2; D tentatively reads TRBD1 or TRBD2 (5 bases each). Germline lookup yields CDR1 LGHNA and CDR2 YSLEER. The CDR3 runs to 14 residues. Between the trimmed V and J ends, which lost 3 bases and 7 bases, there was a span of 12 bases. DNA of the CDR3: TGCGCCAGCAGCCAGGGTTGGGGGTACGGGGAGCTGTTTTTT. The encoded protein is CASSQGWGYGELFF.

This clonotype has a handful of counts. This rearrangement joins TRBV19 to TRBJ2-7; no clear D gene. V dropped 6 bases and J dropped 7 bases, with 25 bases sitting between them. CDR1 is LNHDA, CDR2 SQIVND, per germline (reference sequence). This CDR3 is built from 16 residues. CDR3: CASSAPAAVVPREQYF. In DNA, the CDR3 is TGTGCCAGTAGCGCCCCTGCGGCAGTGGTTCCTAGAGAGCAGTACTTC.

The table lists this clonotype with many counts. V usage is TRBV6-1 and J usage is TRBJ2-3, with a tentative D call TRBD2 (5 bases). Deletions cut 7 bases from V and 2 bases from J, with 7 bases between. This CDR3 region has 12 residues. Germline V CDR1 and CDR2: MNHNS, SASEGT. CDR3 DNA: TGTGCCAGCACGAGGGACACAGATACGCAGTATTTT. Its translation: CASTRDTDTQYF.

V is TRBV6-5 and J is TRBJ1-5; a possible D gene is TRBD1 (5 bases). Germline V gene sequence: CDR1 MNHEY, CDR2 SVGAGI. Trimming left V 5 bases short and J 5 bases short, with 10 bases between. There are 13 residues in the CDR3. CDR3 residues: CASSPPGHQPQHF. The CDR3 DNA reads as TGTGCCAGCAGTCCCCCGGGGCATCAGCCCCAGCATTTT.

This clonotype came up many times. The V call is TRBV12-3 or TRBV12-4, the J call TRBJ2-5; D gene ambiguous. Trimming removed 5 bases from V and 0 bases from J, with 16 bases in between. The length of the CDR3 is 16 residues. CDR3: CASSPRMGSHQETQYF. In DNA form, the CDR3 reads TGTGCCAGCAGTCCCCGAATGGGCAGCCACCAAGAGACCCAGTACTTC.

The table lists this clonotype with many counts. This rearrangement joins TRBV7-2 to TRBJ1-5, with a tentative D call TRBD1 (6 bases). V lost 2 bases and J 3 bases, leaving 20 bases between the germline ends. The CDR3 loop spans 18 amino acids. Germline-derived CDR1 and CDR2 are SGHTA and FQGNSA. The CDR3, as DNA: TGTGCCAGCAGCTTACGACCCTTAGGGGGAGGTTCCAATCAGCCCCAGCATTTT. The encoded protein is CASSLRPLGGGSNQPQHF. Filled out from reference TRBV7-2 and TRBJ1-5, the complete variable domain reads GAGVSQSPSNKVTEKGKDVELRCDPISGHTALYWYRQSLGQGLEFLIYFQGNSAPDKSGLPSDRFSAERTGGSVSTLTIQRTQQEDSAVYLCASSLRPLGGGSNQPQHFGDGTRLSIL.

This clonotype was seen at least ten times. The chain employs TRBV11-2 and TRBJ2-3, with 8 nucleotides matching TRBD1. The CDR3 consists of 15 residues. With V trimmed by 3 bases and J by 8 bases, 10 bases remained unmatched. CDR1 and CDR2 (germline): SGHAT, FQNNGV. The CDR3 nucleotides are TGTGCCAGCAGCTTTAACAGGGGGGCTCTCGGTACGCAGTATTTT. It encodes CASSFNRGALGTQYF.

Worth noting for this clonotype: Since a much larger clone is just one base distant, this may be a read error. The chain recombines TRBV27 with TRBJ1-2, with D tentatively TRBD1 (6 bases). Germline CDR1 reads MNHEY; CDR2 reads SMNVEV (reference sequence). V was pared by 5 bases and J by 1 base, with 14 bases between. The CDR3 is made up of 15 amino acids. As DNA, the CDR3 is TGTGCCAGCAGTCCGGCGGGACAACGTAACTATGGCTACACCTTC. This encodes CASSPAGQRNYGYTF.

The chain employs TRBV6-1 and TRBJ1-6; 10 nucleotides line up with TRBD1. J gave up 6 bases and V 5 bases, and 7 bases lay outside the gene matches. Germline CDR1 and CDR2: MNHNS and SASEGT. The CDR3 covers 16 residues. CDR3 sequence: CASSRGTGVGNSPLHF. CDR3 DNA sequence: TGTGCCAGCAGTAGAGGGACAGGGGTAGGTAATTCACCCCTCCACTTT.

About this clonotype itself: Just one base apart from a much larger clone, this may be a read error. The chain employs TRBV24-1 and TRBJ2-4, with D perhaps assigned TRBD1 or TRBD2 (7 bases each). CDR3 length: 17 amino acids. CDR1 and CDR2 (germline): KGHDR, SFDVKD. As DNA, the CDR3 is TGTGCCGCCAGTGATTCGACAGGGACTATAGCCAAAAACATTCAGTACTTC. Translating gives CAASDSTGTIAKNIQYF.

About this clonotype itself: A read error is possible here, since a much larger clone lies one base away. The V and J genes are TRBV20-1 and TRBJ1-2, with 7 bases identical to TRBD1. CDR1 DFQATT and CDR2 SNEGSKA come from the germline V gene (reference sequence). There are 14 residues in the CDR3. The CDR3 DNA follows: TGCAGTGCTAGAGGACAGGGAGATAACTATGGCCACACCTTC. It specifies CSARGQGDNYGHTF.

This clonotype was observed at least ten times. The chain combines TRBV12-3 or TRBV12-4 with TRBJ2-1, with D unresolved. Trimming cost V 5 bases and J 2 bases, with 13 bases left between them. The CDR3 loop spans 15 amino acids. CDR3 nucleotides: TGTGCCAGCAGTCTTAGGGCCGGAACCTACAATGAGCAGTTCTTC. Translating gives CASSLRAGTYNEQFF.

This clonotype was detected ten times or more. V gene TRBV6-2 or TRBV6-3 combines with J gene TRBJ2-3; 9 positions agree with TRBD2. J gave up 8 bases and V 5 bases, and 5 bases lay outside the gene matches. The CDR3 totals 13 residues. Germline CDR1 and CDR2: MNHEY and SVGEGT. The CDR3 DNA is TGTGCCAGCAGTATGCCGGGACTAGCTACGCAGTATTTT. Its protein is CASSMPGLATQYF.

This clonotype was detected ten times or more. The chain has TRBV4-3 and TRBJ2-3; weak D call: TRBD2 (6 bases). Trimming stripped 1 base from V and 2 bases from J, with 13 bases between. This CDR3 has 16 residues. Germline CDR1 and CDR2: LGHNA and YSLEER. The CDR3 region is CASSQVWGDPTDTQYF. CDR3 bases: TGCGCCAGCAGCCAAGTCTGGGGGGACCCCACAGATACGCAGTATTTT.

There are many counts of this clonotype. This sequence joins TRBV7-8 and TRBJ2-3; TRBD2 is a possible D gene (5 bases). Germline V gives CDR1 SGHVS, CDR2 FQNEAQ. The CDR3 sequence is 16 residues long. V shed 5 bases and J shed 0 bases, with 15 bases lying between them. The CDR3 protein is CASSVLGESSTDTQYF. The DNA of the CDR3 is TGTGCCAGCAGCGTCCTCGGGGAGTCTAGCACAGATACGCAGTATTTT.

This rearrangement joins TRBV6-5 to TRBJ1-2, with D possibly TRBD1 on 6 matching bases. With 5 bases removed from V and 3 bases from J, the gap between germline ends came to 16 bases. The CDR3 is 15 amino acids. From germline, CDR1 is MNHEY and CDR2 SVGAGI. CDR3 in DNA: TGTGCCAGCAGTCTGGGGGAGGGGGGGGACTATGGCTACACCTTC. Translation: CASSLGEGGDYGYTF.

The gene calls are TRBV6-6 and TRBJ1-1; TRBD1 is a possible D gene (6 bases). There are 16 residues in the CDR3. Germline V gene lookup returns CDR1 MNHNY and CDR2 SVGAGI (reference sequence). Trimming shortened V by 5 bases and J by 1 base, and 17 bases separated the two germline ends. The CDR3 sequence is CASSNIAGARNTEAFF. CDR3 DNA: TGTGCCAGCAGTAACATCGCGGGGGCGCGGAACACTGAAGCTTTCTTT.

The chain couples TRBV3-1 to TRBJ2-6, with D uncertain. The CDR3 runs to 19 residues. Germline V CDR1 and CDR2: LGHDT, YNNKEL (reference sequence). The ends were cut back, 1 base at V and 1 base at J, with 17 bases in the middle. The CDR3 here is CASSQGGLGYRSGANVLTF. DNA of the CDR3: TGTGCCAGCAGCCAAGGAGGATTGGGATATAGGTCTGGGGCCAACGTCCTGACTTTC. Using reference TRBV3-1 and TRBJ2-6 for the parts outside the CDR3, the full variable domain is DTAVSQTPKYLVTQMGNDKSIKCEQNLGHDTMYWYKQDSKKFLKIMFSYNNKELIINETVPNRFSPKSPDKAHLNLHINSLELGDSAVYFCASSQGGLGYRSGANVLTFGAGSRLTVL.

Ten or more counts support this clonotype. V gene TRBV4-2 combines with J gene TRBJ1-2; TRBD1 matches at 10 bases. Germline V gene lookup returns CDR1 LGHNA and CDR2 YNFKEQ. V lost 2 bases to trimming and J lost 9 bases; unmatched junction nucleotides: 9. CDR3 size: 15 residues. CDR3 coding DNA: TGTGCCAGCAGCCAACGTCGGGGACAGGGGACGAGCTACACCTTC. Translation gives CASSQRRGQGTSYTF.

This clonotype was observed at least ten times. The chain uses TRBV5-1 and TRBJ2-7; TRBD2 matches 7 bases. J was trimmed by 5 bases and V by 1 base; bases with no gene match: 6. CDR3 length: 14 amino acids. Germline V gives CDR1 SGHRS, CDR2 YFSETQ. The CDR3 region has the DNA TGCGCCAGCAGCTTGTGGGAGGGAAAGGACGAGCAGTACTTC. This sequence encodes CASSLWEGKDEQYF.

The V gene is TRBV6-5, the J gene TRBJ1-1; D is unclear. Germline V gene sequence: CDR1 MNHEY, CDR2 SVGAGI. The CDR3 is made up of 14 amino acids. V was shortened by 1 base and J by 4 bases, with 10 bases between the two germline ends. The CDR3 sequence is CASSYFGVGTEAFF. CDR3 sequence (DNA): TGTGCCAGCAGTTACTTCGGCGTGGGCACTGAAGCTTTCTTT.

This clonotype showed up just a few times. V and J are TRBV5-4 and TRBJ2-4, with D perhaps assigned TRBD1 or TRBD2 (7 bases each). The DNA end lines up better with TRBJ2-7; the J call may be wrong. The germline CDR1 and CDR2 sequences are SGHNT and YYREEE (reference sequence). CDR3 length: 14 residues. CDR3 protein: CASSWGGQFYEQYF. CDR3 bases: TGTGCCAGCAGCTGGGGGGGACAGTTTTACGAGCAGTACTTC.

This clonotype was picked up a small number of times. The chain joins TRBV3-1 to TRBJ1-1; no firm D call. The germline V gene has CDR1 LGHDT and CDR2 YNNKEL (reference sequence). V lost 1 base to trimming and J lost 11 bases, with 11 bases between them. The CDR3 contains 12 residues. CDR3 in DNA: TGTGCCAGCAGCCAAGGTAACCCTAAGGCTTTCTTT. The encoded protein is CASSQGNPKAFF.

This clonotype was recorded at least ten times. The chain uses TRBV7-9 and TRBJ1-4, with 7 bases lining up with TRBD1. The germline gives CDR1 SEHNR, CDR2 FQNEAQ (reference sequence). This CDR3 has 14 amino acids. V shed 5 bases and J 10 bases; nucleotides not matched to a gene: 10. CDR3 sequence: CASSPDRDRGKLFF. CDR3 nucleotides: TGTGCCAGCAGCCCCGACAGGGACCGAGGAAAACTGTTTTTT. Filled out from reference TRBV7-9 and TRBJ1-4, the complete variable domain reads DTGVSQNPRHKITKRGQNVTFRCDPISEHNRLYWYRQTLGQGPEFLTYFQNEAQLEKSRLLSDRFSAERPKGSFSTLEIQRTEQGDSAMYLCASSPDRDRGKLFFGSGTQLSVL.

For this clonotype: At one boundary the junction diverges from the germline segment, which might be a read error. The chain has TRBV18 and TRBJ1-2; possibly TRBD1 for D (6 bases). The length of the CDR3 is 14 residues. Germline V lookup: CDR1 KGHSH, CDR2 LQKENI. The CDR3 nucleotides read TGTGCCAGCGCACCTGGGACACGTAACTATGGCTACACCTTC. Its translation: CASAPGTRNYGYTF.

This clonotype was counted many times. The V gene is TRBV5-1, the J gene TRBJ2-3, with TRBD2 matching 8 bases. The V gene end was trimmed by 7 bases and the J gene end by 4 bases; junction bases not matched to a gene: 23. CDR1 is SGHRS, CDR2 YFSETQ, per germline. The CDR3 loop spans 19 amino acids. In DNA form, the CDR3 reads TGCGCCAGCGGCGGGGGGCCCCACCTTTCCAGACTAATACCAGATACGCAGTATTTT. Protein product: CASGGGPHLSRLIPDTQYF.

This chain links TRBV25-1 with TRBJ2-5; possible D gene TRBD1, 6 bases. This CDR3 has 16 amino acids. V lost 8 bases, J lost 11 bases, and 30 bases lay in between. CDR1 and CDR2 (germline): MGHDK, SYGVNS. The CDR3 DNA reads as TGTGCCAGCGGAACCAAGGGCCGAACAGGGAAGAATGAGCAGTACTTC. The encoded protein is CASGTKGRTGKNEQYF. Full variable domain (rest looked up from reference TRBV25-1 and TRBJ2-5): EADIYQTPRYLVIGTGKKITLECSQTMGHDKMYWYQQDPGMELHLIHYSYGVNSTEKGDLSSESTVSRIRTEHFPLTLESARPSHTSQYLCASGTKGRTGKNEQYFGPGTRLLVL.

This clonotype has at least ten counts. This chain uses TRBV3-1 with TRBJ2-5; D unresolved. In germline, CDR1 is LGHDT, CDR2 YNNKEL (reference sequence). This CDR3 spans 14 amino acids. V gave up 7 bases and J gave up 2 bases, with 14 bases separating them. The CDR3 DNA sequence: TGTGCCAGCACCCATGGACGGTATCAAGAGACCCAGTACTTC. It encodes CASTHGRYQETQYF.

This clonotype was observed many times. The genes are TRBV30 and TRBJ2-7; TRBD1 matches at 8 bases. The CDR3 length is 14 residues. The ends lost 3 bases at V and 6 bases at J; junction bases unmatched: 10. CDR1 and CDR2 from the germline V gene are GTSNPN and SVGIG (reference sequence). The CDR3: CAWSNRGLFGEQYF. The CDR3 nucleotides read TGTGCCTGGAGCAACAGGGGGTTGTTCGGCGAGCAGTACTTC.